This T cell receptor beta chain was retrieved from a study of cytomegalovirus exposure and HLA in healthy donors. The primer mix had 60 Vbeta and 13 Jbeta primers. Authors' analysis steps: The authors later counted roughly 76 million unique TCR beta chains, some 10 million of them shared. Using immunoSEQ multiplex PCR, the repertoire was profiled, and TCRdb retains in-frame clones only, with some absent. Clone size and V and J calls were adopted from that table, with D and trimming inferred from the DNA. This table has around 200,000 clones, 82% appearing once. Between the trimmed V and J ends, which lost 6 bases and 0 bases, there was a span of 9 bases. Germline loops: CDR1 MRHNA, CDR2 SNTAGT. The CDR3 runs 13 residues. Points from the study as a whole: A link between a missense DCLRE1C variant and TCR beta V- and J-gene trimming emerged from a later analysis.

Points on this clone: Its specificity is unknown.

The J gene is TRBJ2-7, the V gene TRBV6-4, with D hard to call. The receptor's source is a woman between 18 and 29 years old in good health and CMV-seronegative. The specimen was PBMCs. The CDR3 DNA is TGTGCCAGCAGCGAGACATCCTCCTACGAGCAGTACTTC. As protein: CASSETSSYEQYF.